The present TCR beta chain was sequenced within a study of T cell responses to AZD1222 COVID-19 vaccine. Method: immunoSEQ multiplex PCR; TCRdb's copy keeps in-frame clones and lacks some. The sample lists about 73,000 clones, around 88% occurring once. Trimming cost V 5 bases and J 2 bases; bases outside gene matches: 5. This CDR3 comprises 14 residues. Looked up from germline, CDR1 is SNHLY and CDR2 is FYNNEI. The chain employs TRBV2 and TRBJ1-2; TRBD1 aligns across 7 bases. This clonotype was sampled from an adult in good health. Material: peripheral blood, obtained on day 0 of AZD1222 vaccination. The CDR3 bases are TGTGCCAGCAGTAGGGGGACAGAGAACTATGGCTACACCTTC. Translation: CASSRGTENYGYTF. The whole variable domain, filled in from reference TRBV2 and TRBJ1-2, reads EPEVTQTPSHQVTQMGQEVILRCVPISNHLYFYWYRQILGQKVEFLVSFYNNEISEKSEIFDDQFSVERPDGSNFTLKIRSTKLEDSAMYFCASSRGTENYGYTFGSGTRLTVV.